These 28 T cell receptor beta chains share one sample of origin, sequenced in a study of PD-L1 blockade in urothelial cancer. Assay used: immunoSEQ multiplex PCR; TCRdb lists only in-frame clones, some missing. This repertoire shows about 88,000 clones, 90% found once; its top ten account for roughly 9.4%. Sequenced here: PBMCs, sampled around atezolizumab (anti-PD-L1) treatment. All receptors derive from a man aged 60 to 69 with urothelial cancer.

This clone has more than one count but fewer than ten. The rearrangement joins TRBV4-1 to TRBJ2-7; 9 nucleotides line up with TRBD1. Germline V gives CDR1 MGHRA, CDR2 YSYEKL. V shed 8 bases and J 9 bases; nucleotides not matched to a gene: 14. The CDR3 has 14 amino acids. CDR3 sequence (DNA): TGCGCCAGCTCGCTAACCGGGACAGGGACCGGGCAGTACTTC. Amino acids: CASSLTGTGTGQYF.

This clone was seen a few times. CDR3 coding DNA: TGTGCCAGCACTACAAGGGACACCCGCTTCCACTTT. Translating gives CASTTRDTRFHF. The genes are TRBV2 and TRBJ1-6; a possible D gene is TRBD1 (6 bases). Trimming removed 7 bases from V and 17 bases from J, with 18 bases in between. This CDR3 comprises 12 residues. CDR1 SNHLY and CDR2 FYNNEI come from the germline V gene.

The chain recombines TRBV19 with TRBJ2-7; 8 nucleotides agree with TRBD1. V gave up 5 bases and J gave up 4 bases; unmatched junction bases: 10. The CDR3 consists of 15 residues. CDR1 is LNHDA, CDR2 SQIVND, per germline (reference sequence). For the CDR3, the DNA is TGTGCCAGTAGTCTCCGACAGGGGCGTCGGTACGAGCAGTACTTC. Translation gives CASSLRQGRRYEQYF.

The chain has TRBV7-2 and TRBJ2-2, with 7 bases identical to TRBD2. Germline V lookup: CDR1 SGHTA, CDR2 FQGNSA. The V segment lost 1 base and the J segment 7 bases; nucleotides outside the gene matches: 9. The CDR3 consists of 16 residues. The CDR3 DNA is TGTGCCAGCAGCTTAGTCGGGAGCGGGGTCGGCGGGGAGCTGTTTTTT. Its protein is CASSLVGSGVGGELFF.

The chain recombines TRBV10-3 with TRBJ1-2; a weak D match, TRBD1 (5 bases). The germline V gene has CDR1 ENHRY and CDR2 SYGVKD. This CDR3 has 13 amino acids. V gave up 6 bases and J gave up 3 bases, with 11 bases separating them. The CDR3 coding sequence is TGTGCCATCAGCGGAGGGGTTGACTATGGCTACACCTTC. Amino acids: CAISGGVDYGYTF.

The rearrangement links TRBV4-1 to TRBJ1-2; TRBD1 matches 7 bases. Germline lookup yields CDR1 MGHRA and CDR2 YSYEKL. The CDR3 contains 17 residues. Germline trimming cut 4 bases from V and 8 bases from J; bases unmatched to any gene: 19. The CDR3, as DNA: TGCGCCAGCAGCCCGGTTCTACAGGGGCCTCCTCTAGAAGGCTACACCTTC. Translation gives CASSPVLQGPPLEGYTF.

The V call is TRBV5-4, the J call TRBJ2-2; tentative D call: TRBD2 (5 bases). The CDR3 is 15 residues long. V lost 0 bases to trimming and J lost 5 bases, with 11 bases between them. From germline, CDR1 is SGHNT and CDR2 YYREEE (reference sequence). This CDR3 is CASSLDQTGTGELFF. The CDR3 DNA follows: TGTGCCAGCAGCTTGGATCAGACGGGGACCGGGGAGCTGTTTTTT. The entire variable domain, with the rest obtained from reference TRBV5-4 and TRBJ2-2, is as follows: ETGVTQSPTHLIKTRGQQVTLRCSSQSGHNTVSWYQQALGQGPQFIFQYYREEENGRGNFPPRFSGLQFPNYSSELNVNALELDDSALYLCASSLDQTGTGELFFGEGSRLTVL.

This clone was seen a handful of times. In nucleotides, the CDR3 is TGTGCCAGCAGTGAAGCCAGGGTGGGGCAGCCCCAGCATTTT. This sequence encodes CASSEARVGQPQHF. The chain combines TRBV2 with TRBJ1-5; D possibly corresponds to TRBD1 (5 bases). The V gene's germline CDR1 is SNHLY and CDR2 FYNNEI. Trimming left V 0 bases short and J 7 bases short, with 10 bases between. The CDR3 has 14 residues.

This chain links TRBV5-4 with TRBJ2-5, with D maybe TRBD2 (5 bases). Trimming shortened V by 4 bases and J by 2 bases, and 18 bases separated the two germline ends. The germline CDR1 and CDR2 sequences are SGHNT and YYREEE (reference sequence). The CDR3 sequence is 16 residues long. CDR3 coding DNA: TGTGCCAGCAGCCCTTTGGCGGCCGGGGAGCAAGAGACCCAGTACTTC. It translates to CASSPLAAGEQETQYF.

V usage is TRBV4-2 and J usage is TRBJ1-2; D is unclear. Germline lookup yields CDR1 LGHNA and CDR2 YNFKEQ. Trimming took off 0 bases at V and 4 bases at J, with 6 bases between the two ends. The CDR3 extends over 13 amino acids. Here the CDR3 DNA reads TGTGCCAGCAGCCAAGATTCCGGCTATGGCTACACCTTC. Encoded protein: CASSQDSGYGYTF.

V usage is TRBV6-1 and J usage is TRBJ1-1; 10 bases line up with TRBD1. Germline V gene data show CDR1 as MNHNS and CDR2 as SASEGT. The length of the CDR3 is 17 residues. The J segment lost 4 bases and the V segment lost 3 bases, leaving 11 bases of the junction unmatched. CDR3 bases: TGTGCCAGCAGTGAGCGGGACAGGGGTCACGGGGGCACTGAAGCTTTCTTT. Translated: CASSERDRGHGGTEAFF.

The chain is built from TRBV2 and TRBJ2-5; TRBD1 matches 7 bases. CDR3 length equals 14 residues. The J segment lost 3 bases and the V segment lost 5 bases, leaving 6 bases of the junction unmatched. The germline CDR1 and CDR2 sequences are SNHLY and FYNNEI. CDR3 residues: CASSYHRGEETQYF. In nucleotides, the CDR3 is TGTGCCAGCAGTTACCACAGGGGAGAAGAGACCCAGTACTTC.

This chain connects TRBV5-4 to TRBJ2-7; 8 nucleotides align to TRBD2. The length of the CDR3 is 14 residues. Trimming removed 3 bases from V and 2 bases from J; junction bases left unmatched: 4. Germline-derived CDR1 and CDR2 are SGHNT and YYREEE (reference sequence). The CDR3 region has the DNA TGTGCCAGCAGCTCGGGAGGGTTTCCCTACGAGCAGTACTTC. Translated: CASSSGGFPYEQYF.

The chain links TRBV15 to TRBJ2-7, with TRBD2 matching over 8 bases. V gave up 0 bases and J gave up 0 bases; unmatched junction bases: 4. The CDR3 spans 16 residues. Germline loops: CDR1 LNHNV, CDR2 YYDKDF (reference sequence). In nucleotides, the CDR3 is TGTGCCACCAGCAGAGAACTAGCGGTCCCCTCCTACGAGCAGTACTTC. Its translation is CATSRELAVPSYEQYF.

The genes are TRBV5-1 and TRBJ2-1, with 7 nucleotides matching TRBD1. V was pared by 7 bases and J by 4 bases, with 8 bases of the junction left unmatched. The CDR3 is made up of 14 amino acids. Germline V gives CDR1 SGHRS, CDR2 YFSETQ. The CDR3 is CASGQPGQYNEQFF. CDR3 nucleotide sequence: TGCGCCAGCGGCCAGCCGGGACAGTACAATGAGCAGTTCTTC.

The CDR3 DNA is TGCGCCAGCAGCGCCAGTGCTTCCTATGGCTACACCTTC. Amino acids: CASSASASYGYTF. The V and J genes are TRBV5-1 and TRBJ1-2, with D hard to call. Deletions cut 4 bases from V and 4 bases from J, with 11 bases between. CDR1 is SGHRS and CDR2 is YFSETQ in the germline V gene. This CDR3 has 13 amino acids.

The chain carries TRBV28 and TRBJ1-3; 7 bases align to TRBD1. Germline values: CDR1 MDHEN, CDR2 SYDVKM. The CDR3 totals 15 residues. V gave up 8 bases and J gave up 0 bases; unmatched junction bases: 7. The CDR3 sequence is CASGNRGSSGNTIYF. DNA for the CDR3: TGTGCCAGCGGGAACAGGGGAAGCTCTGGAAACACCATATATTTT. The full variable domain, its missing parts supplied by reference TRBV28 and TRBJ1-3, is DVKVTQSSRYLVKRTGEKVFLECVQDMDHENMFWYRQDPGLGLRLIYFSYDVKMKEKGDIPEGYSVSREKKERFSLILESASTNQTSMYLCASGNRGSSGNTIYFGEGSWLTVV.

The genes are TRBV15 and TRBJ2-7; D unresolved. V lost 1 base to trimming and J lost 0 bases, with 7 bases between them. This CDR3 is 14 amino acids long. CDR1 LNHNV and CDR2 YYDKDF come from the germline V gene (reference sequence). This CDR3 reads CATSRGRISYEQYF. CDR3 in DNA: TGTGCCACCAGCAGAGGGCGGATCTCCTACGAGCAGTACTTC.

The gene calls are TRBV6-6 and TRBJ2-1; D possibly corresponds to TRBD1 (5 bases). Germline values: CDR1 MNHNY, CDR2 SVGAGI (reference sequence). The CDR3 sequence is 14 residues long. Trimming shortened V by 3 bases and J by 8 bases, and 14 bases separated the two germline ends. CDR3 bases: TGTGCCAGCAGTTATACCGACAGAACCGATGAGCAGTTCTTC. Protein product: CASSYTDRTDEQFF.

This clone was recorded once. This chain connects TRBV6-5 to TRBJ1-1, with 7 nucleotides matching TRBD1. This CDR3 contains 15 residues. From germline, CDR1 is MNHEY and CDR2 SVGAGI. The ends lost 6 bases at V and 0 bases at J; junction bases unmatched: 7. CDR3 protein: CASRNRGQLNTEAFF. CDR3 bases: TGTGCCAGCAGGAACAGGGGACAGCTGAACACTGAAGCTTTCTTT.

The chain links TRBV11-3 to TRBJ2-3; 8 bases map to TRBD1. Looked up from germline, CDR1 is SGHNT and CDR2 is YENEEA. The J segment lost 4 bases and the V segment lost 2 bases, leaving 11 bases of the junction unmatched. The CDR3 is made up of 17 amino acids. The CDR3 bases are TGTGCCAGCAGCTTACGTTCCGGTACACAGGGGGCAGATACGCAGTATTTT. Translation gives CASSLRSGTQGADTQYF.

This clone turned up a few times. This sequence joins TRBV6-1 and TRBJ1-1; no definite D call. The CDR3 is 15 amino acids. Germline lookup yields CDR1 MNHNS and CDR2 SASEGT. V lost 4 bases and J lost 8, with 20 bases in between. CDR3 protein: CASSVVPAGGAEAFF. The CDR3 DNA follows: TGTGCCAGCAGTGTAGTCCCGGCAGGAGGTGCAGAAGCTTTCTTT.

In this sample, this clone turned up once. The gene calls are TRBV5-5 and TRBJ2-7; 9 nucleotides line up with TRBD1. The V gene's germline CDR1 is SGHKS and CDR2 YYEKEE (reference sequence). Unmatched junction bases numbered 7, after V lost 4 bases and J lost 5 bases. The CDR3 length is 14 residues. The CDR3 nucleotides are TGTGCCAGCAGCGCCAACAGGGGGCGCAACGAGCAGTACTTC. Residues: CASSANRGRNEQYF.

The chain joins TRBV5-4 to TRBJ2-7; 7 bases map to TRBD2. In germline, CDR1 is SGHNT, CDR2 YYREEE (reference sequence). J was trimmed by 3 bases and V by 4 bases; bases with no gene match: 4. This CDR3 has 13 amino acids. The CDR3 bases are TGTGCCAGCAGCGGGGGACTAAACTACGAGCAGTACTTC. Translating gives CASSGGLNYEQYF.

The CDR3 region is CASSLNGLGNQPQHF. CDR3 DNA: TGTGCCAGCAGCTTAAACGGACTGGGCAATCAGCCCCAGCATTTT. The chain has TRBV7-2 and TRBJ1-5; D is undetermined. Trimming shortened V by 2 bases and J by 2 bases, and 10 bases separated the two germline ends. The CDR3 contains 15 residues. Germline CDR1 is SGHTA and CDR2 is FQGNSA.

CDR3 protein: CASSLGDYEQYF. CDR3 DNA sequence: TGTGCCAGCAGTTTAGGAGACTACGAGCAGTACTTC. The V and J genes are TRBV28 and TRBJ2-7; D ambiguous. Germline loops: CDR1 MDHEN, CDR2 SYDVKM. The CDR3 covers 12 residues. The germline V and J ends were trimmed by 2 bases and 3 bases, with 5 bases remaining between them.

Here the CDR3 reads CAWTPGGGPVGQYF. The CDR3 DNA reads TGTGCCTGGACCCCCGGGGGGGGGCCGGTGGGGCAGTATTTT. The V gene is TRBV30, the J gene TRBJ2-3, with 8 bases identical to TRBD2. Germline V gives CDR1 GTSNPN, CDR2 SVGIG (reference sequence). V lost 4 bases to trimming and J lost 11 bases; unmatched junction nucleotides: 14. CDR3 size: 14 residues.

The chain employs TRBV6-5 and TRBJ1-6; a weak D match, TRBD1 (6 bases). The V gene's germline CDR1 is MNHEY and CDR2 SVGAGI. V lost 4 bases and J 8 bases, leaving 9 bases between the germline ends. The CDR3 is 13 residues long. The CDR3: CASSLGAHSPLHF. CDR3 DNA: TGTGCCAGCAGTTTGGGGGCACATTCACCCCTCCACTTT.